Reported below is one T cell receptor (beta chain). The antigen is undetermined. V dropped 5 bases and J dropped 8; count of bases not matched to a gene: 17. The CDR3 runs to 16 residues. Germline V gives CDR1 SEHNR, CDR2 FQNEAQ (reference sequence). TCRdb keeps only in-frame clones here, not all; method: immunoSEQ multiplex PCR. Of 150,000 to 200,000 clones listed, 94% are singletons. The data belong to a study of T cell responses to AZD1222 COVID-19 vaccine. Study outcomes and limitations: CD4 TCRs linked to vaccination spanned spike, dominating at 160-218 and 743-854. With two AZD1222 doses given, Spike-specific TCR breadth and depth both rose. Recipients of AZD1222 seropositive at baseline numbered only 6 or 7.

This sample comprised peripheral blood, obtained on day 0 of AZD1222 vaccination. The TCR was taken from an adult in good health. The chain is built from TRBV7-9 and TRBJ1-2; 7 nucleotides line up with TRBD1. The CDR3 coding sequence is TGTGCCAGCAGCCTCCCCGGAGGAAGGGGGCGAGGAGGCTACACCTTC. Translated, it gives CASSLPGGRGRGGYTF.